Listed below are T cell receptor beta chains from one sample, sequenced in a study of cytomegalovirus exposure and HLA in healthy donors. Some clones are missing from TCRdb's copy, which holds only in-frame ones; the method was immunoSEQ multiplex PCR. The sample has about 270,000 clones; roughly 70% are singletons. The specimen sequenced was PBMCs. The receptors stem from a female donor in good health and CMV-seronegative. CDR3s include the opening cysteine and the closing phenylalanine or tryptophan. Fields, in order: clone size, D gene, J gene, V gene, CDR3 protein, CDR3 DNA. D genes are given only for firm matches. Clone size is shown for a subset of rows, as once, few, many or a class of expanded clone.

size: few; D: NA; J: TRBJ1-1; V: TRBV2; CDR3: CASRRSTEAFF; DNA: TGTGCCAGCAGACGGAGCACTGAAGCTTTCTTT
size: NA; D: TRBD1; J: TRBJ1-1; V: TRBV19; CDR3: CASSGGGGARAFF; DNA: TGTGCCAGTAGCGGAGGGGGCGGCGCAAGGGCTTTCTTT
size: few; D: NA; J: TRBJ1-2; V: TRBV9; CDR3: CASSVETSIYGYTF; DNA: TGTGCCAGCAGCGTAGAAACATCAATCTATGGCTACACCTTC
size: NA; D: NA; J: TRBJ2-1; V: TRBV19; CDR3: CASSRHSTRWRYNEQFF; DNA: TGTGCCAGTAGTCGCCACTCGACTAGATGGCGCTACAATGAGCAGTTCTTC
size: few; D: NA; J: TRBJ2-2; V: TRBV6-1; CDR3: CASSPRAANTGELFF; DNA: TGTGCCAGCAGCCCCAGGGCCGCGAACACCGGGGAGCTGTTTTTT
size: NA; D: NA; J: TRBJ2-2; V: TRBV29-1; CDR3: CSVHQEGNTGELFF; DNA: TGCAGCGTCCACCAAGAGGGGAACACCGGGGAGCTGTTTTTT
size: NA; D: NA; J: TRBJ2-7; V: TRBV18; CDR3: CASSPGRSSYEQYF; DNA: TGTGCCAGCTCACCAGGGAGGAGCTCCTACGAGCAGTACTTC
size: NA; D: NA; J: TRBJ2-5; V: TRBV6-1; CDR3: CASSRFGVQETQYF; DNA: TGTGCCAGCAGCCGATTCGGAGTGCAAGAGACCCAGTACTTC
size: NA; D: TRBD2; J: TRBJ2-3; V: TRBV6-1; CDR3: CASSSDWGRADF; DNA: TGTGCCAGCAGTTCCGACTGGGGGAGGGCGGATTTT
size: NA; D: TRBD2; J: TRBJ2-7; V: TRBV19; CDR3: CASSAPPLPSGLEHEQYF; DNA: TGTGCCAGTAGTGCCCCCCCCCTTCCGAGCGGACTAGAGCACGAGCAGTACTTC
size: NA; D: TRBD1; J: TRBJ2-7; V: TRBV6-1; CDR3: CASKKPGQGAWEQYF; DNA: TGTGCCAGCAAAAAACCGGGACAGGGGGCTTGGGAGCAGTACTTC
size: NA; D: TRBD1; J: TRBJ1-5; V: TRBV30; CDR3: CAWDPGQHSNQPQHF; DNA: TGTGCCTGGGATCCGGGACAGCATAGCAATCAGCCCCAGCATTTT
size: NA; D: NA; J: TRBJ2-1; V: TRBV27; CDR3: CASSLWSGGYNEQFF; DNA: TGTGCCAGCAGTTTGTGGAGCGGAGGTTACAATGAGCAGTTCTTC
size: NA; D: NA; J: TRBJ2-3; V: TRBV5-1; CDR3: CASSDRSGTDTQYF; DNA: TGCGCCAGCAGCGACAGGTCGGGCACAGATACGCAGTATTTT
size: once; D: TRBD1; J: TRBJ1-3; V: TRBV20-1; CDR3: CSVRGGNTIYF; DNA: TGCAGTGTCAGGGGGGGAAACACCATATATTTT
size: few; D: TRBD2; J: TRBJ2-6; V: TRBV5-1; CDR3: CASTPRGAGANVLTF; DNA: TGCGCCAGCACCCCCCGGGGGGCTGGGGCCAACGTCCTGACTTTC
size: NA; D: TRBD2; J: TRBJ2-7; V: TRBV7-9; CDR3: CASSDPGLGDYEQYF; DNA: TGTGCCAGCAGCGACCCGGGACTAGGGGATTACGAGCAGTACTTC
size: once; D: TRBD2; J: TRBJ2-1; V: TRBV4-2; CDR3: CASSQGVGTSGYSYNEQFF; DNA: TGTGCCAGCAGCCAAGGGGTCGGGACTAGCGGCTACTCCTACAATGAGCAGTTCTTC
size: NA; D: TRBD2; J: TRBJ2-5; V: TRBV27; CDR3: CASSLYSSGSQETQYF; DNA: TGTGCCAGCAGTTTGTACTCTAGCGGGAGTCAAGAGACCCAGTACTTC
size: NA; D: TRBD2; J: TRBJ2-1; V: TRBV19; CDR3: CASSKGGSSYNEQFF; DNA: TGTGCCAGTAGTAAGGGCGGGAGCTCCTACAATGAGCAGTTCTTC
size: NA; D: TRBD1; J: TRBJ2-2; V: TRBV5-1; CDR3: CASSPGQGAGELFF; DNA: TGCGCCAGCAGCCCCGGACAGGGGGCAGGAGAGCTGTTTTTT
size: few; D: TRBD2; J: TRBJ2-1; V: TRBV27; CDR3: CASSLWTSPYNEQFF; DNA: TGTGCCAGCAGTCTCTGGACTAGCCCCTACAATGAGCAGTTCTTC
size: NA; D: TRBD2; J: TRBJ2-2; V: TRBV7-2; CDR3: CASSLGLANTGELFF; DNA: TGTGCCAGCAGCTTGGGACTAGCGAACACCGGGGAGCTGTTTTTT
size: NA; D: TRBD1; J: TRBJ1-1; V: TRBV27; CDR3: CASSSRETGFIEAFF; DNA: TGTGCCAGCAGCTCGAGGGAGACAGGGTTTATTGAAGCTTTCTTT
size: NA; D: NA; J: TRBJ2-5; V: TRBV11-3; CDR3: CASSLHRGTEETQYF; DNA: TGTGCCAGCAGCTTACACCGCGGGACAGAAGAGACCCAGTACTTC
size: NA; D: TRBD2; J: TRBJ2-7; V: TRBV2; CDR3: CASNPTSGRAPLSYEQYF; DNA: TGTGCCAGCAACCCGACTAGCGGGAGGGCCCCCCTCTCCTACGAGCAGTACTTC
size: NA; D: TRBD1; J: TRBJ2-2; V: TRBV2; CDR3: CASSSGQGFRELFF; DNA: TGTGCCAGCAGTTCTGGACAGGGTTTCCGGGAGCTGTTTTTT
size: NA; D: NA; J: TRBJ1-1; V: TRBV6-6; CDR3: CASRKGGEVTEAFF; DNA: TGTGCCAGCAGGAAAGGGGGAGAGGTCACTGAAGCTTTCTTT
size: NA; D: NA; J: TRBJ1-6; V: TRBV25-1; CDR3: CASSESTPGSPLHF; DNA: TGTGCCAGCAGTGAATCCACCCCGGGGTCACCCCTCCACTTT
size: NA; D: TRBD1; J: TRBJ1-1; V: TRBV6-5; CDR3: CASSYQDRANTEAFF; DNA: TGTGCCAGCAGTTACCAGGACAGGGCGAACACTGAAGCTTTCTTT
size: NA; D: TRBD1; J: TRBJ1-3; V: TRBV5-1; CDR3: CASSPGQSGNTIYF; DNA: TGCGCCAGCAGCCCGGGACAGTCTGGAAACACCATATATTTT
size: NA; D: TRBD1; J: TRBJ1-4; V: TRBV28; CDR3: CASRLTGGESEKLFF; DNA: TGTGCCAGCAGATTGACAGGGGGCGAGAGTGAAAAACTGTTTTTT
size: few; D: NA; J: TRBJ2-7; V: TRBV28; CDR3: CASSRTGKQYF; DNA: TGTGCCAGCAGCCGTACAGGGAAGCAGTACTTC
size: NA; D: TRBD2; J: TRBJ2-5; V: TRBV12-5; CDR3: CASGLVLPSGSKTQYF; DNA: TGTGCTAGTGGTTTGGTGCTGCCTAGCGGGAGTAAGACCCAGTACTTC
size: NA; D: NA; J: TRBJ1-1; V: TRBV4-3; CDR3: CASSHRVDTGNTEAFF; DNA: TGCGCCAGCAGCCACCGAGTCGATACAGGGAACACTGAAGCTTTCTTT
size: few; D: NA; J: TRBJ2-2; V: TRBV14; CDR3: CASSQTGSVVAGKYTGELFF; DNA: TGTGCCAGCAGCCAGACCGGAAGTGTGGTGGCAGGGAAGTACACCGGGGAGCTGTTTTTT
size: NA; D: NA; J: TRBJ1-3; V: TRBV5-1; CDR3: CASSLAESSGNTIYF; DNA: TGCGCCAGCAGCTTGGCAGAAAGCTCTGGAAACACCATATATTTT
size: few; D: TRBD2; J: TRBJ2-7; V: TRBV7-8; CDR3: CASSSGLAGTYEQYF; DNA: TGTGCCAGCAGCTCCGGACTAGCGGGGACCTACGAGCAGTACTTC
size: few; D: NA; J: TRBJ2-2; V: TRBV15; CDR3: CATSRDLQTNTGELFF; DNA: TGTGCCACCAGCAGAGATTTACAGACGAACACCGGGGAGCTGTTTTTT
size: NA; D: NA; J: TRBJ1-5; V: TRBV19; CDR3: CASSSGGLGRQNNQPQHF; DNA: TGTGCCAGTAGCTCCGGGGGTCTGGGCAGACAAAACAATCAGCCCCAGCATTTT
size: NA; D: NA; J: TRBJ2-5; V: TRBV25-1; CDR3: CASSRQGRERETQYF; DNA: TGTGCCAGCAGTCGGCAGGGGCGAGAAAGGGAGACCCAGTACTTC
size: once; D: NA; J: TRBJ2-6; V: TRBV25-1; CDR3: CASSESRQGGTGANVLTF; DNA: TGTGCCAGCAGTGAATCACGGCAGGGAGGCACTGGGGCCAACGTCCTGACTTTC
size: NA; D: TRBD2; J: TRBJ2-1; V: TRBV18; CDR3: CASSGASGRGDEQFF; DNA: TGTGCCAGCTCAGGTGCGAGCGGGAGAGGGGATGAGCAGTTCTTC
size: NA; D: TRBD1; J: TRBJ1-3; V: TRBV7-8; CDR3: CASSRGTGVVGNTIYF; DNA: TGTGCCAGCAGCCGGGGGACAGGGGTTGTTGGAAACACCATATATTTT
size: NA; D: TRBD2; J: TRBJ2-1; V: TRBV29-1; CDR3: CSVTRTSGVYNEQFF; DNA: TGCAGCGTTACTAGGACTAGCGGGGTGTACAATGAGCAGTTCTTC
size: NA; D: TRBD1; J: TRBJ1-5; V: TRBV18; CDR3: CASSPGQGFFGNQPQHF; DNA: TGTGCCAGCTCACCGGGACAGGGATTTTTCGGGAATCAGCCCCAGCATTTT
size: few; D: TRBD1; J: TRBJ2-7; V: TRBV7-2; CDR3: CASSFLPGQGYKQYF; DNA: TGTGCCAGCAGCTTTCTTCCGGGACAGGGGTATAAGCAGTACTTC
size: NA; D: TRBD1; J: TRBJ2-3; V: TRBV5-6; CDR3: CASSLKDRGGTDTQYF; DNA: TGTGCCAGCAGCTTGAAGGACAGGGGGGGGACAGATACGCAGTATTTT